These T cell receptor beta chains were read from a single sample in a study of blood T cell repertoires in COVID-19. The assay was immunoSEQ multiplex PCR, and TCRdb's table has in-frame clones only and misses some. The sample yields about 46,000 clones, under 90% seen once. The sequenced material came from peripheral blood. These receptors were taken from a man aged 60 to 69 with acute or convalescent COVID-19. The CDR3 runs from the conserved cysteine through the conserved F or W. A D gene is named only where the DNA matches it firmly. Some rows have no size entry. The others give once, few or many, or a class for an expanded clone.

CDR3 length,V gene,J gene,D gene,clone size,CDR3 protein,CDR3 DNA
15,TRBV5-8,TRBJ2-1,-,-,CASSLQGRAYNEQFF,TGTGCCAGCAGCTTACAGGGAAGGGCCTACAATGAGCAGTTCTTC
15,TRBV2,TRBJ1-3,TRBD1,-,CASSLGQISGNTIYF,TGTGCCAGCAGTCTGGGACAGATCTCTGGAAACACCATATATTTT
15,TRBV9,TRBJ2-1,-,-,CASSVQGRSYNEQFF,TGTGCCAGCAGCGTACAAGGGAGAAGCTACAATGAGCAGTTCTTC
16,TRBV5-1,TRBJ2-5,TRBD1,-,CASSLAPTGDGETQYF,TGCGCCAGCAGCTTGGCCCCTACAGGGGACGGGGAGACCCAGTACTTC
14,TRBV5-6,TRBJ2-1,-,-,CASSFGGLNNEQFF,TGTGCCAGCAGCTTTGGAGGGCTGAACAATGAGCAGTTCTTC
15,TRBV19,TRBJ2-7,TRBD1,once,CASSIGGTGAYEQYF,TGTGCCAGTAGTATAGGGGGCACAGGGGCCTACGAGCAGTACTTC
15,TRBV7-6,TRBJ2-2,TRBD1,-,CASSRGTGNTGELFF,TGTGCCAGCTCTCGGGGGACAGGGAACACCGGGGAGCTGTTTTTT
16,TRBV7-9,TRBJ2-1,TRBD2,-,CASRPSGGASYNEQFF,TGTGCCAGCAGACCCAGCGGGGGGGCCTCCTACAATGAGCAGTTCTTC
14,TRBV5-1,TRBJ1-6,-,-,CASSDGSYNSPLHF,TGCGCCAGCAGCGACGGGTCGTACAATTCACCCCTCCACTTT
17,TRBV7-9,TRBJ2-2,-,-,CASSSKTGPGSAGELFF,TGTGCCAGCAGCTCAAAAACCGGGCCGGGAAGTGCCGGGGAGCTGTTTTTT
13,TRBV29-1,TRBJ2-2,-,few,CSVDVRNTGELFF,TGCAGCGTTGACGTCAGAAACACCGGGGAGCTGTTTTTT
13,TRBV10-3,TRBJ1-1,-,-,CAISATGYTEAFF,TGTGCCATCAGTGCAACAGGGTATACTGAAGCTTTCTTT
13,TRBV19,TRBJ2-5,-,-,CASSNRALETQYF,TGTGCCAGTAGTAACAGGGCTTTAGAGACCCAGTACTTC